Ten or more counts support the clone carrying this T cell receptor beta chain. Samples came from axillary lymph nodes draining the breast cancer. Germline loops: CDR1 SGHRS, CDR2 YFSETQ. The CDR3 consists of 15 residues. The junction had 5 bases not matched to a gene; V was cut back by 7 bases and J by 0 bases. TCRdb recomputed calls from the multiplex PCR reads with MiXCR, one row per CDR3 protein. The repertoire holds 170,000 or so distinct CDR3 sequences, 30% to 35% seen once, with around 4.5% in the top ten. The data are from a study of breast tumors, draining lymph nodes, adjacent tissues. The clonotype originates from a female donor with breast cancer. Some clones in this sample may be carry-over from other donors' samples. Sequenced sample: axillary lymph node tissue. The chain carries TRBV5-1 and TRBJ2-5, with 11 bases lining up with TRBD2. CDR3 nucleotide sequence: TGCGCCAGCGGAGCTAGCGGGAGGAACCAAGAGACCCAGTACTTC. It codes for CASGASGRNQETQYF.